This entry lists 17 T cell receptor beta chains sequenced from one sample in a study of OX40 agonist ivuxolimab in advanced cancers. The table came from immunoSEQ multiplex PCR; TCRdb's copy has only in-frame clones and leaves some out. The sample includes about 50,000 clones, roughly nine tenths seen only once; the top ten take 5.5% to 7.5%. Specimen: CD4+ or CD8+ T cells sorted from blood, collected in a trial of the OX40 agonist ivuxolimab. The receptors were gathered from an adult with an advanced solid tumor such as melanoma, head and neck, liver or kidney cancer.

The chain recombines TRBV19 with TRBJ1-5; D remains unclear. The CDR3 runs 15 residues. Between the trimmed V and J ends, which lost 0 bases and 1 base, there was a span of 7 bases. The germline V gene has CDR1 LNHDA and CDR2 SQIVND (reference sequence). CDR3 in amino acids: CASSIDLDSNQPQHF. CDR3 bases: TGTGCCAGTAGTATAGATCTTGACAGCAATCAGCCCCAGCATTTT.

The chain links TRBV27 to TRBJ2-7, with D perhaps matching TRBD2 (5 bases). CDR3 length: 13 residues. V was shortened by 6 bases and J by 0 bases, with 9 bases between the two germline ends. Germline-derived CDR1 and CDR2 are MNHEY and SMNVEV (reference sequence). CDR3 in amino acids: CASRAGLSYEQYF. CDR3 sequence (DNA): TGTGCCAGCAGGGCGGGCCTCTCCTACGAGCAGTACTTC.

The chain carries TRBV25-1 and TRBJ2-5, with 7 nucleotides matching TRBD2. Unmatched junction bases numbered 12, after V lost 0 bases and J lost 5 bases. Germline values: CDR1 MGHDK, CDR2 SYGVNS. CDR3 length equals 17 residues. CDR3 in amino acids: CASSEYTPWGGGETQYF. CDR3 DNA: TGTGCCAGCAGTGAATATACCCCTTGGGGGGGTGGCGAGACCCAGTACTTC. The full variable domain, completed using reference TRBV25-1 and TRBJ2-5, is EADIYQTPRYLVIGTGKKITLECSQTMGHDKMYWYQQDPGMELHLIHYSYGVNSTEKGDLSSESTVSRIRTEHFPLTLESARPSHTSQYLCASSEYTPWGGGETQYFGPGTRLLVL.

This chain uses TRBV6-5 with TRBJ2-3; maybe TRBD1 (7 bases). This CDR3 region has 14 residues. The V end was cut by 8 bases, the J end by 0 bases, with 12 bases between. Germline V gene sequence: CDR1 MNHEY, CDR2 SVGAGI. The CDR3 reads CASGGTASTDTQYF. The CDR3 bases are TGTGCCAGCGGGGGGACAGCCAGCACAGATACGCAGTATTTT.

This chain connects TRBV9 to TRBJ1-1; D gene unclear. Germline V gene data show CDR1 as SGDLS and CDR2 as YYNGEE. The CDR3 is 13 residues long. V was cut by 0 bases and J by 2 bases, with 5 bases left in between. CDR3 amino acids: CASSVVLNTEAFF. DNA of the CDR3: TGTGCCAGCAGCGTAGTTCTTAACACTGAAGCTTTCTTT.

The chain couples TRBV4-1 to TRBJ2-3, with TRBD2 identical over 7 bases. Germline CDR1 is MGHRA and CDR2 is YSYEKL. The CDR3 spans 15 residues. J lost 1 base, V lost 1 base, and 2 bases had no gene match. The DNA of the CDR3 is TGCGCCAGCAGCCAAGTCGCGGGAGGCACAGATACGCAGTATTTT. Its protein is CASSQVAGGTDTQYF.

Here the CDR3 DNA reads TGTGCCAGCAGCCCAACACGGGCAGGGGGCGACACTGAAGCTTTCTTT. This encodes CASSPTRAGGDTEAFF. This sequence joins TRBV5-5 and TRBJ1-1; 8 positions agree with TRBD1. This CDR3 is 16 amino acids long. The V segment lost 4 bases and the J segment 3 bases; nucleotides outside the gene matches: 11. Germline V gene lookup returns CDR1 SGHKS and CDR2 YYEKEE (reference sequence).

In nucleotides, the CDR3 is TGTGCCAGCAGTTCCCTTAACGGGGGAGGAGAAAAACTGTTTTTT. Encoded protein: CASSSLNGGGEKLFF. The gene calls are TRBV28 and TRBJ1-4, with D possibly matching TRBD1 (5 bases). V was trimmed by 4 bases and J by 8 bases, leaving 17 bases between them. Germline V gene lookup returns CDR1 MDHEN and CDR2 SYDVKM. The CDR3 runs to 15 residues.

The chain employs TRBV28 and TRBJ2-1; TRBD2 matches at 12 bases. This CDR3 is 16 amino acids long. Germline V gives CDR1 MDHEN, CDR2 SYDVKM. V gave up 2 bases and J gave up 6 bases; unmatched junction bases: 5. CDR3 residues: CASSLPLAGGINEQFF. The CDR3 coding sequence is TGTGCCAGCAGTTTACCGCTAGCGGGGGGGATCAATGAGCAGTTCTTC.

The CDR3 region has the DNA TGTGCCATCAGTGATGGGTACCCAGATACGCAGTATTTT. Translation: CAISDGYPDTQYF. The J gene is TRBJ2-3, the V gene TRBV10-3; no reliable D call. Trimming stripped 3 bases from V and 4 bases from J, with 8 bases between. The CDR3 consists of 13 residues. CDR1 ENHRY and CDR2 SYGVKD come from the germline V gene.

The rearrangement uses TRBV28 and TRBJ2-2, with 9 bases lining up with TRBD1. Germline loops: CDR1 MDHEN, CDR2 SYDVKM. The CDR3 sequence is 17 residues long. The V and J ends lost 4 bases and 4 bases, in that order; junction bases with no gene match: 10. CDR3 nucleotides: TGTGCCAGCAGTTCCGGGGACAGGGCTCTAGGCACCGGGGAGCTGTTTTTT. Amino acid sequence: CASSSGDRALGTGELFF.

The CDR3 loop is CASTGLAGEYEQYF. DNA of the CDR3: TGTGCCAGCACTGGACTAGCGGGAGAGTACGAGCAGTACTTC. V gene TRBV6-6 combines with J gene TRBJ2-7; 13 nucleotides align to TRBD2. J was trimmed by 4 bases and V by 7 bases; bases with no gene match: 4. The length of the CDR3 is 14 residues. CDR1 is MNHNY and CDR2 is SVGAGI in the germline V gene (reference sequence).

The V and J genes are TRBV5-4 and TRBJ1-2, with 7 bases identical to TRBD1. Losses at the gene ends were 1 base for V and 4 bases for J; bases not matched to a gene: 4. CDR1 and CDR2 from the germline V gene are SGHNT and YYREEE (reference sequence). The CDR3 runs 14 residues. The CDR3 spells CASSLQGGVYGYTF. CDR3 coding DNA: TGTGCCAGCAGCTTGCAGGGGGGAGTCTATGGCTACACCTTC.

CDR3 protein: CASSQVSLTEQFF. CDR3 DNA: TGCGCCAGCAGCCAAGTTAGTCTGACTGAGCAGTTCTTC. The rearrangement links TRBV4-1 to TRBJ2-1; D ambiguous. V dropped 1 base and J dropped 9 bases, with 10 bases sitting between them. This CDR3 has 13 residues. Germline CDR1 and CDR2: MGHRA and YSYEKL.

The CDR3 loop is CASSPGTDTQYF. CDR3 coding DNA: TGTGCCAGCAGCCCTGGGACAGATACGCAGTATTTT. The chain carries TRBV7-8 and TRBJ2-3; D remains unclear. V was trimmed by 5 bases and J by 3 bases, leaving 6 bases between them. Germline V gives CDR1 SGHVS, CDR2 FQNEAQ. This CDR3 is built from 12 residues.

This clone has just one count. V gene TRBV11-1 combines with J gene TRBJ2-1, with unresolved D. Germline CDR1 and CDR2: SGHAT and FQDESV (reference sequence). V gave up 4 bases and J gave up 0 bases, with 16 bases separating them. The CDR3 runs 17 residues. The CDR3 reads CASSSPTNPDSYNEQFF. The DNA of the CDR3 is TGTGCCAGCAGCTCTCCTACGAATCCCGACTCCTACAATGAGCAGTTCTTC.

This chain links TRBV11-2 with TRBJ2-3; D is perhaps TRBD1 (5 bases). Germline V gene sequence: CDR1 SGHAT, CDR2 FQNNGV. Trimming took off 0 bases at V and 2 bases at J, with 15 bases between the two ends. The CDR3 is 17 residues long. This CDR3 reads CASSLDLGPGPTDTQYF. In DNA, the CDR3 is TGTGCCAGCAGCTTAGATCTCGGGCCAGGGCCCACAGATACGCAGTATTTT.